The table lists the clone carrying this T cell receptor (beta chain) with many counts. Antigen specificity is unknown. Hyperthyroidism had been newly diagnosed in patients aged 18 to 65, and its duration was under 2 months. The sample is drawn from a study of T cells in Graves' hyperthyroidism and ophthalmopathy. Study-wide points: Expanded thyroid clonotypes (above 0.001) were mostly also found in blood. Ophthalmopathy, which appeared later, was predicted by the model a median around 6 months before onset.

It was RNA transcripts that yielded the amplified TCR beta CDR3 regions. Researchers ran a first-round RT-PCR on the TCR CDR3 using the HTBI primer set. MiXCR, run by TCRdb on the multiplex PCR reads, gives a single entry per CDR3 protein. Here the sample spans fewer than 350,000 distinct CDR3 sequences, about an eighth being singletons. The length of the CDR3 is 12 residues. V dropped 5 bases and J dropped 7 bases, with 12 bases sitting between them. CDR1 and CDR2 (germline): SQVTM, ANQGSEA. The gene calls are TRBV29-1 and TRBJ2-1; a possible D gene is TRBD2 (5 bases). This TCR was sampled from a woman aged 25 to 39 with Graves' hyperthyroidism that later progressed to Graves' ophthalmopathy. The sequencing input was blood. The CDR3 here is CSVRRLGNEQFF. CDR3 DNA sequence: TGCAGCGTTAGGAGGCTCGGGAATGAGCAGTTCTTC.